The rows below give T cell receptor beta chains drawn from one sample of a study of cytomegalovirus exposure and HLA in healthy donors. Here immunoSEQ multiplex PCR was the method, and the copy in TCRdb shows in-frame clones only, minus some. The sample shows under 150,000 clones, about 80% of them seen only once. The sample comprised PBMCs. These receptors were collected from a woman in her forties or fifties in good health and CMV-seronegative. The CDR3 runs from the conserved cysteine through the conserved F or W. Fields, in order: J gene, V gene, clone size, D gene, CDR3 protein, CDR3 DNA. The D gene is left open where the match is weak. Some rows mark clone size as missing; the rest say once, few, many or name a class of expanded clone.

TRBJ1-1 | TRBV27 | . | . | CASSPRGGGTEAFF | TGTGCCAGCAGTCCCAGAGGGGGTGGGACTGAAGCTTTCTTT
TRBJ2-1 | TRBV28 | . | TRBD2 | CASSFPQGLANYNEQFF | TGTGCCAGCAGTTTTCCACAGGGACTAGCAAATTACAATGAGCAGTTCTTC
TRBJ1-1 | TRBV5-1 | . | . | CASSLARARTSRTNTEAFF | TGCGCCAGCAGCTTGGCCAGGGCAAGGACCTCGCGTACCAACACTGAAGCTTTCTTT
TRBJ2-1 | TRBV4-3 | . | TRBD2 | CASSLAGGPLNEQFF | TGCGCCAGCAGCTTAGCGGGAGGGCCGCTGAATGAGCAGTTCTTC
TRBJ1-6 | TRBV10-3 | . | . | CAISESKGPAGNNSPLHF | TGTGCCATCAGTGAGTCGAAGGGTCCCGCGGGGAATAATTCACCCCTCCACTTT
TRBJ2-3 | TRBV2 | . | . | CASTEGRSGDTQYF | TGTGCCAGCACCGAGGGTCGGAGCGGCGATACGCAGTATTTT
TRBJ1-1 | TRBV4-2 | . | . | CASSQATRATEAFF | TGTGCCAGCAGCCAAGCGACGAGGGCCACTGAAGCTTTCTTT
TRBJ2-5 | TRBV5-6 | . | TRBD1 | CASSFGQGLKETQYF | TGTGCCAGCAGCTTCGGACAGGGGCTTAAAGAGACCCAGTACTTC
TRBJ2-5 | TRBV4-1 | . | TRBD2 | CASSHIAGGDQETQYF | TGCGCCAGCAGCCATATAGCGGGAGGCGACCAAGAGACCCAGTACTTC
TRBJ1-2 | TRBV4-3 | . | TRBD1 | CASSQENTGGGYTF | TGCGCCAGCAGCCAAGAAAATACAGGGGGTGGCTACACCTTC
TRBJ2-1 | TRBV15 | . | TRBD2 | CATSRYETGLAGHNEQFF | TGTGCCACCAGCAGATACGAAACGGGACTAGCGGGTCACAATGAGCAGTTCTTC
TRBJ2-7 | TRBV6-5 | . | . | CASSKAGYEQYF | TGTGCCAGCAGTAAAGCGGGCTACGAGCAGTACTTC
TRBJ1-5 | TRBV19 | . | . | CASSIRGPINQPQHF | TGTGCCAGTAGTATCAGGGGACCGATAAATCAGCCCCAGCATTTT
TRBJ1-2 | TRBV20-1 | few | . | CGTLDSDGYTF | TGCGGCACCCTGGACAGCGATGGCTACACCTTC
TRBJ1-4 | TRBV19 | . | . | CASSRSGFNEKLFF | TGTGCCAGTAGCCGTTCAGGGTTTAATGAAAAACTGTTTTTT
TRBJ1-2 | TRBV30 | . | . | CAWSSGQLYGYPF | TGTGCCTGGAGTTCAGGACAGCTCTATGGCTACCCCTTC
TRBJ2-1 | TRBV19 | . | TRBD1 | CASSTGTGDRIEQFF | TGTGCCAGTAGTACCGGGACAGGGGATAGGATTGAGCAGTTCTTC
TRBJ2-1 | TRBV7-2 | . | TRBD2 | CASSSRGLAGVNEQFF | TGTGCCAGCAGCTCGAGGGGACTAGCGGGAGTAAATGAGCAGTTCTTC
TRBJ1-2 | TRBV4-2 | . | TRBD1 | CASSGQGGMGGYTF | TGTGCCAGCAGCGGACAGGGCGGTATGGGAGGCTACACCTTC
TRBJ2-1 | TRBV10-3 | . | TRBD2 | CAISEKAGIGNEQFF | TGTGCCATCAGTGAAAAAGCGGGAATCGGAAATGAGCAGTTCTTC
TRBJ2-1 | TRBV6-6 | . | TRBD2 | CASSSTGTSSSEQFF | TGTGCCAGCAGTTCGACCGGGACTAGCTCTAGTGAGCAGTTCTTC
TRBJ2-7 | TRBV21-1 | . | . | CASSKAGPVCLIAGGSYEQYF | TGTGCCAGCAGCAAAGCGGGTCCTGTTTGCTTGATAGCGGGAGGCTCCTACGAGCAGTACTTC
TRBJ1-1 | TRBV28 | . | . | CASNIHPTGRFEAFF | TGTGCCAGCAATATACACCCGACAGGCCGCTTTGAAGCTTTCTTT
TRBJ1-1 | TRBV19 | few | TRBD1 | CASRMGGQGWAEAFF | TGTGCCAGTAGGATGGGCGGACAGGGGTGGGCTGAAGCTTTCTTT
TRBJ1-3 | TRBV19 | . | . | CASSISGDRRNTIYF | TGTGCCAGTAGTATTTCGGGGGATCGAAGAAACACCATATATTTT
TRBJ2-1 | TRBV6-1 | few | TRBD2 | CASSLAGLPNNEQFF | TGTGCCAGCAGTTTGGCGGGACTACCCAACAATGAGCAGTTCTTC
TRBJ2-1 | TRBV4-3 | . | . | CASSQERISDRFF | TGCGCCAGCAGCCAAGAACGGATTAGCGACCGGTTCTTC
TRBJ1-2 | TRBV4-3 | . | . | CASSQELGTYNYGYTF | TGCGCCAGCAGCCAAGAGCTCGGGACATATAACTATGGCTACACCTTC
TRBJ2-5 | TRBV6-5 | . | . | CASSYTWTHQETQYF | TGTGCCAGCAGTTACACCTGGACTCACCAAGAGACCCAGTACTTC
TRBJ1-1 | TRBV7-9 | few | . | CASSLDGRDTEAFF | TGTGCCAGCAGCTTAGATGGTAGAGACACTGAAGCTTTCTTT
TRBJ1-1 | TRBV28 | once | TRBD1 | CASRTGGLNTEAFF | TGTGCCAGCAGAACAGGGGGTTTGAACACTGAAGCTTTCTTT
TRBJ1-1 | TRBV5-6 | . | . | CASSFSRNTEAFF | TGTGCCAGCAGCTTCTCCAGGAACACTGAAGCTTTCTTT
TRBJ1-1 | TRBV27 | few | . | CASMVSDLNTEAFF | TGTGCCAGCATGGTTAGCGATCTGAACACTGAAGCTTTCTTT
TRBJ2-7 | TRBV9 | . | TRBD2 | CASSVGSSGGFYEQYF | TGTGCCAGCAGCGTAGGTTCTAGCGGGGGTTTCTACGAGCAGTACTTC
TRBJ2-5 | TRBV13 | . | . | CASSSSGVWAPQETQYF | TGTGCCAGCAGCTCATCGGGGGTTTGGGCCCCTCAAGAGACCCAGTACTTC
TRBJ2-1 | TRBV4-2 | . | . | CASSQEGSGRSYNEQFF | TGTGCCAGCAGCCAAGAGGGTAGCGGACGCTCCTACAATGAGCAGTTCTTC
TRBJ2-6 | TRBV19 | . | TRBD1 | CASTPGQGPGANVLTF | TGTGCCAGTACCCCTGGACAGGGTCCTGGGGCCAACGTCCTGACTTTC
TRBJ2-7 | TRBV7-2 | . | TRBD2 | CASSLSATWTSGSYEQYF | TGTGCCAGCAGCTTATCGGCCACTTGGACTAGCGGATCCTACGAGCAGTACTTC
TRBJ2-3 | TRBV5-4 | . | . | CASSRSGASTDTQYF | TGTGCCAGCAGTCGGAGCGGAGCTAGCACAGATACGCAGTATTTT
TRBJ2-1 | TRBV6-5 | once | TRBD2 | CASAGGLVNEQFF | TGTGCCAGCGCGGGGGGACTAGTCAATGAGCAGTTCTTC
TRBJ1-5 | TRBV15 | . | TRBD1 | CATSRSGQGDFEPQHF | TGTGCCACCAGCAGGTCGGGACAGGGGGACTTCGAGCCCCAGCATTTT
TRBJ2-5 | TRBV9 | . | TRBD1 | CASSVVPGTEGTQYF | TGTGCCAGCAGCGTCGTACCCGGGACAGAGGGAACCCAGTACTTC
TRBJ2-3 | TRBV27 | . | TRBD1 | CASSSDRVGATDTQYF | TGTGCCAGCAGTTCAGACAGGGTTGGGGCCACAGATACGCAGTATTTT
TRBJ2-7 | TRBV9 | . | TRBD1 | CASSVGSRDRVGEQYF | TGTGCCAGCAGCGTAGGCTCCCGGGACAGGGTGGGTGAGCAGTACTTC
TRBJ2-7 | TRBV28 | . | TRBD2 | CASSGLAARLSIGVSYEQYF | TGTGCCAGCAGCGGACTAGCGGCTCGCCTCAGTATCGGTGTATCCTACGAGCAGTACTTC
TRBJ2-5 | TRBV15 | . | TRBD1 | CATGTGLQETQYF | TGTGCCACGGGGACAGGGCTACAAGAGACCCAGTACTTC
TRBJ1-3 | TRBV30 | . | . | CAWTVLGGTGNTIYF | TGTGCCTGGACCGTTTTGGGGGGTACTGGAAACACCATATATTTT
TRBJ1-5 | TRBV4-1 | . | TRBD1 | CASSQDGAGGQSQPQHF | TGCGCCAGCAGCCAAGATGGGGCAGGGGGCCAGTCTCAGCCCCAGCATTTT
TRBJ1-2 | TRBV27 | once | TRBD1 | CASSPRTGGSYGYTF | TGTGCCAGCAGTCCTAGGACAGGGGGCTCGTATGGCTACACCTTC
TRBJ1-5 | TRBV27 | . | . | CATGRYNQPQHF | TGTGCCACTGGTCGCTATAACCAGCCCCAGCATTTT
TRBJ1-2 | TRBV30 | . | TRBD1 | CAWSAGTGYGYTF | TGTGCCTGGAGTGCAGGGACAGGGTATGGCTACACCTTC
TRBJ1-4 | TRBV27 | once | TRBD1 | CASSPQGAGEKLFF | TGTGCCAGCAGCCCACAGGGGGCGGGAGAAAAACTGTTTTTT
TRBJ2-1 | TRBV21-1 | . | . | CASSTPSWSGRAFNEQFF | TGTGCCAGCAGCACCCCCAGTTGGAGCGGGAGGGCCTTCAATGAGCAGTTCTTC
TRBJ2-1 | TRBV13 | . | . | CASSLAHPGAYNEQFF | TGTGCCAGCAGCTTAGCTCACCCGGGGGCCTACAATGAGCAGTTCTTC